This T cell receptor beta chain appears in the sequencing data of a study of shared clonotypes between healthy human individuals. Naive CD8 cells comprised CD45RO-negative, CCR7-positively selected cells, excluding terminally differentiated effector memory CD45RA+ cells. Comment on this clone: The target antigen is unknown.

Here immunoSEQ multiplex PCR was the method, and the copy in TCRdb shows in-frame clones only, minus some. The sample carries millions of clones, about 95% recorded once. Trimming removed 6 bases at V and 5 bases at J, with 8 bases between. There are 12 residues in the CDR3. Germline lookup yields CDR1 PRHDT and CDR2 FYEKMQ (reference sequence). Regarding the study as a whole: Relative to clonotypes present in all four donors, those not shared had lower generation probabilities.

The material sequenced was naive CD8+ T cells sorted from blood. The chain uses TRBV13 and TRBJ2-4; D perhaps matches TRBD1 (6 bases). This clonotype originated in a man between 18 and 35 years old in good health. The CDR3 nucleotides are TGTGCCAGCAGTTCAGGGGAAAACATTCAGTACTTC. Protein product: CASSSGENIQYF.